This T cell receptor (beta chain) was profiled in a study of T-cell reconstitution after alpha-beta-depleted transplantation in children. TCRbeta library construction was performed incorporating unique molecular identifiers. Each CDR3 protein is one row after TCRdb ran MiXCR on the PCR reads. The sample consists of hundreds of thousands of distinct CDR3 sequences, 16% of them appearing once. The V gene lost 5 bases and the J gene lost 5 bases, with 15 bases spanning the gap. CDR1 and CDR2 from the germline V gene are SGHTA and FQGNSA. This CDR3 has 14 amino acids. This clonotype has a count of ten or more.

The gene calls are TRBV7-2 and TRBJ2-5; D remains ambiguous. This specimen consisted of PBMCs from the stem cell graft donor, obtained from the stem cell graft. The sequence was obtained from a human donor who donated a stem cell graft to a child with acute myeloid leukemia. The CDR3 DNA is TGTGCCAGCAGCCCCCCCGCTGCCGCGGAGACCCAGTACTTC. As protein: CASSPPAAAETQYF.